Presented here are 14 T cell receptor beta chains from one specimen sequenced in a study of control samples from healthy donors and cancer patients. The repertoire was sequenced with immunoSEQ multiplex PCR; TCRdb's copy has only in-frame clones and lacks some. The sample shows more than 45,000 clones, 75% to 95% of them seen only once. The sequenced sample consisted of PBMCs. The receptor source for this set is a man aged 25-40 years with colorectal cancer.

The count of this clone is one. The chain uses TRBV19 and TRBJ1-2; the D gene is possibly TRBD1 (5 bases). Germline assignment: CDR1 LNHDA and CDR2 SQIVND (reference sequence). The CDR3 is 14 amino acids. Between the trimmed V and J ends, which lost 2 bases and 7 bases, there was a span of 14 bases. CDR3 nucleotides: TGTGCCAGTAGTATACAGGCCAGGGCGGTTGGCTACACCTTC. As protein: CASSIQARAVGYTF.

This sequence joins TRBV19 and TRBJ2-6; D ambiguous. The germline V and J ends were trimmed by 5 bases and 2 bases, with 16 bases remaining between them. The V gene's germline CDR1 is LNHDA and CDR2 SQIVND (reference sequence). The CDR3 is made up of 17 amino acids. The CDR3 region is CASSPLHPAPGANVLTF. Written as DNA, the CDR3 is TGTGCCAGTAGTCCCCTTCACCCGGCGCCTGGGGCCAACGTCCTGACTTTC.

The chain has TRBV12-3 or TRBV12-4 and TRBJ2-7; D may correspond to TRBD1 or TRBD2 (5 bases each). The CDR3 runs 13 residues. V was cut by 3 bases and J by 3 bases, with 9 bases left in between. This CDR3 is CASSFGDGYEQYF. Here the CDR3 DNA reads TGTGCCAGCAGTTTCGGGGACGGCTACGAGCAGTACTTC.

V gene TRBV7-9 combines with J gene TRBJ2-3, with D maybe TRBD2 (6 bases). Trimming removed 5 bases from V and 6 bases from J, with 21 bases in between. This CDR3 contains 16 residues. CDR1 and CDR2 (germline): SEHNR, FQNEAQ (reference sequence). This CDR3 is CASSALFMGGGDTQYF. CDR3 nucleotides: TGTGCCAGCAGCGCTCTGTTCATGGGGGGTGGGGATACGCAGTATTTT.

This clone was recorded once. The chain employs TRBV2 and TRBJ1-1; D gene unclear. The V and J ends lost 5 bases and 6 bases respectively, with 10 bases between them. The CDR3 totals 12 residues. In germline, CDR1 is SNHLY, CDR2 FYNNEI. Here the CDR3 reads CASSFVPPEAFF. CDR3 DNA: TGTGCCAGCAGTTTCGTGCCTCCTGAAGCTTTCTTT.

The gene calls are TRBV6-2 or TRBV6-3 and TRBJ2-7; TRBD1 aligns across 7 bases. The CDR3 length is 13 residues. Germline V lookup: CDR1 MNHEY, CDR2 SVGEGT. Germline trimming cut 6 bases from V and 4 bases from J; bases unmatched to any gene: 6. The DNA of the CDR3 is TGTGCCAGCAGCCGTCGGGGACAGTACGAGCAGTACGTC. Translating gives CASSRRGQYEQYV.

CDR3 coding DNA: TGCAGTGCTTTTAGCGGCTACGAGCAGTACTTC. It specifies CSAFSGYEQYF. The chain recombines TRBV20-1 with TRBJ2-7; D may be TRBD2 (6 bases). The CDR3 extends over 11 amino acids. Trimming pared 5 bases from V and 3 bases from J, leaving 8 bases between. CDR1 is DFQATT, CDR2 SNEGSKA, per germline (reference sequence).

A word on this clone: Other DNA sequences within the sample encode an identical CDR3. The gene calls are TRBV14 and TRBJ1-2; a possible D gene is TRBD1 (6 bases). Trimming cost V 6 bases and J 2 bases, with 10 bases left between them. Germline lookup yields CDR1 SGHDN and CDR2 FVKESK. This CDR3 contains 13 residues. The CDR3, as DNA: TGTGCCAGCAGTCCTCAGGGGAACTATGGCTACACCTTC. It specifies CASSPQGNYGYTF.

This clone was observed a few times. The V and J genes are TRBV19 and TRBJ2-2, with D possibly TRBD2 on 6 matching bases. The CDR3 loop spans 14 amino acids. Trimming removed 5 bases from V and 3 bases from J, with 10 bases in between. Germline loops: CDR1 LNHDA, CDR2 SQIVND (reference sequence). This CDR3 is CASSPSGDTGELFF. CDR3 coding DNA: TGTGCCAGTAGTCCCTCGGGGGACACCGGGGAGCTGTTTTTT.

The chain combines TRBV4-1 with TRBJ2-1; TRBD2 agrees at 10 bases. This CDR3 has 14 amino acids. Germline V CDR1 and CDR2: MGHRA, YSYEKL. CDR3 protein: CASGLAGANNEQFF. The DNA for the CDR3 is TGCGCTAGCGGTCTAGCGGGGGCCAACAATGAGCAGTTCTTC.

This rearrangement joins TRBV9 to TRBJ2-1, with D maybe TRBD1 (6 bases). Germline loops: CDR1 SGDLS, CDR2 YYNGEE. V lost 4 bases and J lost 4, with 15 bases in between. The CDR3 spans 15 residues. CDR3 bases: TGTGCCAGCAGCCGGACAGAGTTCTCTTACAATGAGCAGTTCTTC. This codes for CASSRTEFSYNEQFF.

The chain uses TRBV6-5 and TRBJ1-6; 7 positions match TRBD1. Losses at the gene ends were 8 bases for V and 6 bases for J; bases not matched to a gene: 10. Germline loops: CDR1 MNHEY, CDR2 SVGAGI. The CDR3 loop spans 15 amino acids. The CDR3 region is CASCWTGQVNSPLHF. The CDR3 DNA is TGTGCCAGCTGCTGGACCGGACAGGTTAATTCACCCCTCCACTTT.

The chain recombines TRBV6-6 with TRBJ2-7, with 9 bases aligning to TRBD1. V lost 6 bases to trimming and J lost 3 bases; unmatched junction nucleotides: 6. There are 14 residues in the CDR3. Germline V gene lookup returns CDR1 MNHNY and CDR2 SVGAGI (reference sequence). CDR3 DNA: TGTGCCAGCAGCCAAGGACAGGGGCTCTACGAGCAGTACGTC. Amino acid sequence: CASSQGQGLYEQYV.

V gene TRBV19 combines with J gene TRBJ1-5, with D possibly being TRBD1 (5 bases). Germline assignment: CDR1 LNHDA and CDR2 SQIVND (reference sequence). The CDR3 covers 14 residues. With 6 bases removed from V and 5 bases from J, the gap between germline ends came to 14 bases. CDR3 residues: CASSQFQGYQPQHF. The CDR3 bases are TGTGCCAGTAGCCAATTTCAGGGATATCAGCCCCAGCATTTT.